The 25 T cell receptor beta chains below were found in one sample sequenced in a study of blood T cell repertoires in COVID-19 (dated by TCRdb to 2020 to 2022). The library was prepared using the immunoSEQ multiplex PCR assay. TCRdb carries this immuneACCESS record with in-frame sequences only. Its versions omit some clonotypes, under half of them owing to an unresolved V gene in the studies checked, with the rest unexplained. The sample table contains roughly 69,000 clones; only one count was recorded for 90% of them. Together, the top ten hold around 5.3% of the sample. Sequencing input: peripheral blood. The receptors stem from a man in his forties or fifties with acute or convalescent COVID-19.

Only a few counts were recorded for this clone. This chain uses TRBV19 with TRBJ2-7; 8 bases map to TRBD1. V dropped 4 bases and J dropped 9; count of bases not matched to a gene: 8. In germline, CDR1 is LNHDA, CDR2 SQIVND (reference sequence). CDR3 length: 13 residues. The CDR3 reads CASSNGQGSVQYF. In DNA, the CDR3 is TGTGCCAGTAGTAACGGACAGGGATCGGTGCAGTACTTC. The whole variable domain, remainder taken from reference TRBV19 and TRBJ2-7, is DGGITQSPKYLFRKEGQNVTLSCEQNLNHDAMYWYRQDPGQGLRLIYYSQIVNDFQKGDIAEGYSVSREKKESFPLTVTSAQKNPTAFYLCASSNGQGSVQYFGPGTRLTVT.

The rearrangement links TRBV28 to TRBJ2-2; 7 bases map to TRBD1. Germline V gene sequence: CDR1 MDHEN, CDR2 SYDVKM. V lost 3 bases to trimming and J lost 7 bases; unmatched junction nucleotides: 8. This CDR3 contains 15 residues. CDR3: CASSLDQGVGGELFF. The DNA for the CDR3 is TGTGCCAGCAGTTTGGATCAGGGGGTGGGCGGGGAGCTGTTTTTT.

This clone has only one observation. The rearrangement links TRBV6-5 to TRBJ1-6; TRBD1 is a possible D gene (6 bases). This CDR3 contains 16 residues. Germline values: CDR1 MNHEY, CDR2 SVGAGI. The V gene lost 2 bases and the J gene lost 7 bases, with 15 bases spanning the gap. The CDR3 DNA follows: TGTGCCAGCAGTTACCAAACAGGACAGACAAATTCACCCCTCCACTTT. Its translation is CASSYQTGQTNSPLHF.

This rearrangement joins TRBV6-6 to TRBJ2-1; weak D call: TRBD1 (5 bases). The CDR3 sequence is 14 residues long. V was pared by 6 bases and J by 3 bases, with 12 bases between. Germline V gives CDR1 MNHNY, CDR2 SVGAGI (reference sequence). CDR3 DNA sequence: TGTGCCAGCAGCCCGCTGACAGTCTACAATGAGCAGTTCTTC. Its protein product is CASSPLTVYNEQFF.

The CDR3 loop reads CASSDVAGGRETQYF. In DNA form, the CDR3 reads TGCGCCAGCAGTGATGTGGCAGGGGGCCGCGAGACCCAGTACTTC. The chain joins TRBV10-1 to TRBJ2-5; 8 bases line up with TRBD1. This CDR3 region has 15 residues. The ends lost 3 bases at V and 5 bases at J; junction bases unmatched: 8. The germline V gene encodes CDR1 WNHNN and CDR2 SYGVQD (reference sequence).

The chain combines TRBV18 with TRBJ2-1; D might be TRBD1 (6 bases). Trimming took 3 bases from V and 10 from J, leaving 13 bases between them. From germline, CDR1 is KGHSH and CDR2 LQKENI. The CDR3 runs to 13 residues. The CDR3 region is CASSPGASEEQFF. The CDR3 DNA follows: TGTGCCAGCTCACCGGGGGCTTCGGAAGAGCAGTTCTTC.

The genes are TRBV9 and TRBJ2-1; perhaps TRBD2 as D (5 bases). The CDR3 spans 17 residues. CDR1 and CDR2 (germline): SGDLS, YYNGEE. V was shortened by 3 bases and J by 7 bases, with 23 bases between the two germline ends. CDR3 in amino acids: CASSAYQKRRFDNEQFF. The CDR3 bases are TGTGCCAGCAGCGCGTACCAGAAAAGGAGGTTCGATAATGAGCAGTTCTTC.

V gene TRBV19 combines with J gene TRBJ2-5; D is unresolved. Germline CDR1 and CDR2: LNHDA and SQIVND (reference sequence). V lost 3 bases, J lost 4 bases, and 21 bases lay in between. The CDR3 covers 17 residues. CDR3 sequence reads: CASSIVFSEPRLETQYF. DNA of the CDR3: TGTGCCAGTAGTATCGTGTTTTCGGAGCCTCGATTAGAGACCCAGTACTTC. Looking up the rest from reference TRBV19 and TRBJ2-5 gives the full variable domain: DGGITQSPKYLFRKEGQNVTLSCEQNLNHDAMYWYRQDPGQGLRLIYYSQIVNDFQKGDIAEGYSVSREKKESFPLTVTSAQKNPTAFYLCASSIVFSEPRLETQYFGPGTRLLVL.

This rearrangement joins TRBV19 to TRBJ2-4; 8 bases line up with TRBD1. V shed 6 bases and J 3 bases; nucleotides not matched to a gene: 7. The germline V gene has CDR1 LNHDA and CDR2 SQIVND (reference sequence). The CDR3 sequence is 15 residues long. The chain's CDR3 is CASSRGQGGKNIQYF. DNA for the CDR3: TGTGCCAGTAGCAGGGGGCAGGGCGGCAAAAACATTCAGTACTTC.

The chain recombines TRBV5-5 with TRBJ1-6; a possible D gene is TRBD1 (5 bases). V shed 4 bases and J shed 8 bases, with 7 bases lying between them. The CDR3 extends over 12 amino acids. Germline V gene lookup returns CDR1 SGHKS and CDR2 YYEKEE (reference sequence). CDR3 amino acids: CASSAGDSPLHF. CDR3 sequence (DNA): TGTGCCAGCAGCGCGGGGGATTCACCCCTCCACTTT. The full variable domain, in which reference TRBV5-5 and TRBJ1-6 provide the parts outside the CDR3, is DAGVTQSPTHLIKTRGQQVTLRCSPISGHKSVSWYQQVLGQGPQFIFQYYEKEERGRGNFPDRFSARQFPNYSSELNVNALLLGDSALYLCASSAGDSPLHFGNGTRLTVT.

This chain joins TRBV7-9 and TRBJ1-3, with a possible D match to TRBD1 (6 bases). Trimming stripped 4 bases from V and 4 bases from J, with 17 bases between. Germline loops: CDR1 SEHNR, CDR2 FQNEAQ (reference sequence). The CDR3 runs 16 residues. CDR3 DNA: TGTGCCAGCAGCTCCTCCCGGGGGGCGAAAGGAAACACCATATATTTT. Translated, it gives CASSSSRGAKGNTIYF.

The chain joins TRBV7-8 to TRBJ2-1; 7 bases align to TRBD1. The CDR3 has 14 amino acids. Germline trimming cut 1 base from V and 9 bases from J; bases unmatched to any gene: 6. CDR1 is SGHVS and CDR2 is FQNEAQ in the germline V gene. The CDR3 sequence is CASSLGTSGGEQFF. The CDR3, as DNA: TGTGCCAGCAGCTTAGGGACGTCAGGGGGTGAGCAGTTCTTC.

V is TRBV7-2 and J is TRBJ2-7, with TRBD1 identical over 8 bases. Looked up from germline, CDR1 is SGHTA and CDR2 is FQGNSA. CDR3 size: 15 residues. V was pared by 5 bases and J by 2 bases, with 8 bases of the junction left unmatched. CDR3 bases: TGTGCCAGCAGCCCCCCCCGGACAGGGACCTACGAGCAGTACTTC. Translated: CASSPPRTGTYEQYF.

The J gene is TRBJ1-6, the V gene TRBV7-8; D is ambiguous. The CDR3 has 13 residues. V was clipped by 4 bases and J by 8 bases, with 9 bases between them. In germline, CDR1 is SGHVS, CDR2 FQNEAQ. The CDR3 region has the DNA TGTGCCAGCAGCTCCCAACTCGATTCACCCCTCCACTTT. The encoded protein is CASSSQLDSPLHF.

V and J are TRBV19 and TRBJ1-2; perhaps TRBD1 as D (6 bases). The CDR3 is made up of 15 amino acids. Trimming pared 3 bases from V and 4 bases from J, leaving 15 bases between. Germline-derived CDR1 and CDR2 are LNHDA and SQIVND (reference sequence). The CDR3 spells CASSIARGGTYGYTF. The CDR3 nucleotides are TGTGCCAGTAGTATCGCGAGGGGGGGGACCTATGGCTACACCTTC.

This chain joins TRBV2 and TRBJ2-1; D is perhaps TRBD2 (5 bases). This CDR3 is 17 amino acids long. Germline assignment: CDR1 SNHLY and CDR2 FYNNEI. V shed 2 bases and J shed 6 bases, with 20 bases lying between them. Here the CDR3 reads CASSETLWGVVGNEQFF. DNA for the CDR3: TGTGCCAGCAGTGAAACCCTCTGGGGAGTAGTTGGCAATGAGCAGTTCTTC.

This chain connects TRBV19 to TRBJ1-4; 7 bases line up with TRBD1. The CDR3 is made up of 13 amino acids. Losses at the gene ends were 5 bases for V and 8 bases for J; bases not matched to a gene: 5. Germline V CDR1 and CDR2: LNHDA, SQIVND (reference sequence). This CDR3 is CASSRQGGEKLFF. CDR3 DNA sequence: TGTGCCAGTAGTCGACAGGGCGGAGAAAAACTGTTTTTT.

This clone appeared once. J is TRBJ2-1 and V is TRBV4-1, with D hard to call. Germline CDR1 reads MGHRA; CDR2 reads YSYEKL. This CDR3 spans 16 amino acids. V dropped 0 bases and J dropped 5 bases, with 14 bases sitting between them. The CDR3 region is CASSQDRGRSDNEQFF. The CDR3 nucleotides are TGCGCCAGCAGCCAAGATCGCGGTAGGTCCGACAATGAGCAGTTCTTC.

The rearrangement uses TRBV15 and TRBJ2-1; the match to TRBD1 covers 7 bases. J lost 9 bases, V lost 5 bases, and 10 bases had no gene match. Per the germline V gene, CDR1 is LNHNV and CDR2 is YYDKDF (reference sequence). The CDR3 sequence is 14 residues long. The CDR3 spells CATSLPTGSGEQFF. The CDR3 nucleotides read TGTGCCACCAGCCTCCCGACAGGGTCGGGTGAGCAGTTCTTC.

This clone was counted between two and nine times. The J gene is TRBJ2-1, the V gene TRBV3-1 (or the pseudogene TRBV3-2), with 7 bases matching TRBD2. The V gene's germline CDR1 is LGHDT and CDR2 YNNKEL (reference sequence). The CDR3 extends over 17 amino acids. V dropped 2 bases and J dropped 4; count of bases not matched to a gene: 11. DNA for the CDR3: TGTGCCAGCAGCCAACGGGGAGGGAACTCCCTTTACAATGAGCAGTTCTTC. Residues: CASSQRGGNSLYNEQFF.

The rearrangement links TRBV9 to TRBJ1-1, with TRBD1 matching over 9 bases. Germline CDR1 and CDR2: SGDLS and YYNGEE. The CDR3 is made up of 15 amino acids. The V gene end was trimmed by 0 bases and the J gene end by 4 bases; junction bases not matched to a gene: 4. CDR3 coding DNA: TGTGCCAGCAGCGTAGAAGGGACAGGGTCCACTGAAGCTTTCTTT. Translated: CASSVEGTGSTEAFF.

This rearrangement joins TRBV18 to TRBJ1-5; 7 nucleotides align to TRBD1. V was clipped by 6 bases and J by 7 bases; unmatched bases: 9. This CDR3 contains 14 residues. The germline V gene encodes CDR1 KGHSH and CDR2 LQKENI. CDR3 sequence: CASSPQGGGQPQHF. The CDR3 DNA is TGTGCCAGCTCGCCCCAGGGGGGAGGACAGCCCCAGCATTTT.

The gene calls are TRBV6-5 and TRBJ1-2; D remains ambiguous. Germline loops: CDR1 MNHEY, CDR2 SVGAGI. V gave up 0 bases and J gave up 2 bases, with 10 bases separating them. This CDR3 region has 15 residues. The CDR3 sequence: CASSYSSGVNYGYTF. As DNA, the CDR3 is TGTGCCAGCAGTTACTCGAGCGGGGTGAACTATGGCTACACCTTC.

CDR3 coding DNA: TGTGCCAGCAGCTTCCGGGACAGGGAAACCGGGGAGCTGTTTTTT. It yields the protein CASSFRDRETGELFF. This chain links TRBV7-6 with TRBJ2-2, with TRBD1 identical over 9 bases. Trimming removed 3 bases from V and 5 bases from J; junction bases left unmatched: 4. The CDR3 consists of 15 residues. In germline, CDR1 is SGHVS, CDR2 FNYEAQ.

The chain is built from TRBV7-8 and TRBJ2-1, with unresolved D. V shed 1 base and J shed 6 bases, with 10 bases lying between them. The CDR3 contains 14 residues. Germline V gene sequence: CDR1 SGHVS, CDR2 FQNEAQ. CDR3 in DNA: TGTGCCAGCAGCTTAGACCTTTTAGCCAATGAGCAGTTCTTC. Translating it yields CASSLDLLANEQFF.